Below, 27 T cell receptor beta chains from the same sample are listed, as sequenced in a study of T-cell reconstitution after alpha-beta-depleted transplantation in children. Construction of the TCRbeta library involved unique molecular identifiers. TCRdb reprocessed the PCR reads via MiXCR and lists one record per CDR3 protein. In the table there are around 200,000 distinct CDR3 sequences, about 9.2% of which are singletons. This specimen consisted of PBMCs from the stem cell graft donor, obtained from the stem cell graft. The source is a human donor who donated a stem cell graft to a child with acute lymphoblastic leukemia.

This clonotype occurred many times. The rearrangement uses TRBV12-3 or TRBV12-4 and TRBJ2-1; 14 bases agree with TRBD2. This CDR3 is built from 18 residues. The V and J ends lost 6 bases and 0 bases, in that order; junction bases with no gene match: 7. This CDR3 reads CASSGLAGGHPSYNEQFF. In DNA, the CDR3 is TGTGCCAGCAGCGGACTAGCGGGGGGCCATCCCTCCTACAATGAGCAGTTCTTC.

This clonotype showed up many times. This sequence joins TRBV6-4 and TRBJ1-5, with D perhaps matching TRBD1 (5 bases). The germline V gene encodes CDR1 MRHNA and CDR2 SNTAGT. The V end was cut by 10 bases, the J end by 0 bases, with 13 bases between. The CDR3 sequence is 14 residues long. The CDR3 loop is CATPGGYSNQPQHF. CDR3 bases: TGTGCCACTCCTGGGGGGTATAGCAATCAGCCCCAGCATTTT.

As DNA, the CDR3 is TGTGCCAGCAGCCCCGCTGCAGGGGGCGATGAAAAACTGTTTTTT. This translates into CASSPAAGGDEKLFF. This chain joins TRBV6-1 and TRBJ1-4; TRBD1 matches at 8 bases. There are 15 residues in the CDR3. After removal of 6 bases from V and 6 bases from J, the junction contained 9 bases not matched to a gene. From germline, CDR1 is MNHNS and CDR2 SASEGT.

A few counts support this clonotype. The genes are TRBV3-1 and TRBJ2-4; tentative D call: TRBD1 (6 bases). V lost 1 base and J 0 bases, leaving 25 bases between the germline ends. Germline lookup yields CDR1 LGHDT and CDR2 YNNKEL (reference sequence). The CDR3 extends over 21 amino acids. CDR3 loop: CASSQVPRTGTHSLAKNIQYF. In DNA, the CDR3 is TGTGCCAGCAGCCAAGTCCCTCGAACCGGGACACACAGTCTAGCCAAAAACATTCAGTACTTC. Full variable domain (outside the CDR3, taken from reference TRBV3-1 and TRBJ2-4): DTAVSQTPKYLVTQMGNDKSIKCEQNLGHDTMYWYKQDSKKFLKIMFSYNNKELIINETVPNRFSPKSPDKAHLNLHINSLELGDSAVYFCASSQVPRTGTHSLAKNIQYFGAGTRLSVL.

CDR3: CASSYWTPGQGEAFF. CDR3 DNA sequence: TGTGCCAGCAGTTACTGGACCCCGGGACAGGGTGAAGCTTTCTTT. The gene calls are TRBV6-5 and TRBJ1-1, with 9 bases identical to TRBD1. CDR1 MNHEY and CDR2 SVGAGI come from the germline V gene. This CDR3 is 15 amino acids long. V shed 1 base, J shed 7 bases, and the junction held 7 bases outside the gene matches.

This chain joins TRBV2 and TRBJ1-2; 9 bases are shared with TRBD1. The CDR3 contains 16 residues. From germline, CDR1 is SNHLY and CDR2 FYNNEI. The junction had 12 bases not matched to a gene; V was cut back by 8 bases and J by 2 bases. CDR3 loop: CASALSPGTGNYGYTF. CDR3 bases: TGTGCCAGCGCACTAAGTCCCGGGACAGGGAACTATGGCTACACCTTC.

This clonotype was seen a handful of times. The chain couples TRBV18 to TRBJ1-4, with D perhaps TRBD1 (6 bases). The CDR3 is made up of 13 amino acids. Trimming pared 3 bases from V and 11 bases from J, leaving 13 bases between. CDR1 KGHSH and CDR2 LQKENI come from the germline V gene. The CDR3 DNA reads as TGTGCCAGCTCACCCGGGCAGGGGTGGAAACTGTTTTTT. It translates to CASSPGQGWKLFF.

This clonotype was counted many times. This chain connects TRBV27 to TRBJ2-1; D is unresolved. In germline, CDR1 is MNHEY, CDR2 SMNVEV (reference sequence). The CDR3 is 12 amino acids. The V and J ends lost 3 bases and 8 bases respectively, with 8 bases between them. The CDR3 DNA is TGTGCCAGCAGTTTGGTAGGAGATGAGCAGTTCTTC. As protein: CASSLVGDEQFF.

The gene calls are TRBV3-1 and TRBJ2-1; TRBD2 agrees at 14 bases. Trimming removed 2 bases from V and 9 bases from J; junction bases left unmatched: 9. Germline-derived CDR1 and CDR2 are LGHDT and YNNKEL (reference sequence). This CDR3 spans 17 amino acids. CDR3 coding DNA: TGTGCCAGCAGCCAATTGCCGCGGACTAGCGGGGGGCGTGAGCAGTTCTTC. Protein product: CASSQLPRTSGGREQFF.

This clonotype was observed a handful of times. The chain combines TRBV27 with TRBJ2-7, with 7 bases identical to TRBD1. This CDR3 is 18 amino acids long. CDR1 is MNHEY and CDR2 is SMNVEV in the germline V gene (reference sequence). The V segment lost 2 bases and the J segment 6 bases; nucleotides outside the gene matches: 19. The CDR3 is CASSLISDRPLLGREQYF. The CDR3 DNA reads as TGTGCCAGCAGTTTAATCTCGGACAGGCCATTACTTGGGCGCGAGCAGTACTTC.

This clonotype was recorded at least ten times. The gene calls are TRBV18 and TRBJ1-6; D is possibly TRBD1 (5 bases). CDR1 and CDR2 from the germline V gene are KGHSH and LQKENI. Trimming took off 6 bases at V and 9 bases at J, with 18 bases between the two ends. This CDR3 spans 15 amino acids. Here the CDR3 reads CASSSLQGSVSPLHF. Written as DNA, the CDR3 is TGTGCCAGCTCGTCGCTGCAGGGCTCGGTTTCACCCCTCCACTTT.

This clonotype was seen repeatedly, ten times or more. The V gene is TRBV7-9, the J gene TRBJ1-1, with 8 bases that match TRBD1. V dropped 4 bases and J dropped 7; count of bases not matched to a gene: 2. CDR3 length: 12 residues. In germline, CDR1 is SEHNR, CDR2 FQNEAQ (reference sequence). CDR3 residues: CASSSGQGEAFF. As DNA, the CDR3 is TGTGCCAGCAGCTCTGGACAGGGTGAAGCTTTCTTT.

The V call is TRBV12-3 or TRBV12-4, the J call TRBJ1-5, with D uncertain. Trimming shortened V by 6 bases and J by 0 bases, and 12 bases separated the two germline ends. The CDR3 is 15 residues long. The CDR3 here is CASRIGNVSNQPQHF. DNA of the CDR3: TGTGCCAGCAGAATCGGTAATGTTAGCAATCAGCCCCAGCATTTT.

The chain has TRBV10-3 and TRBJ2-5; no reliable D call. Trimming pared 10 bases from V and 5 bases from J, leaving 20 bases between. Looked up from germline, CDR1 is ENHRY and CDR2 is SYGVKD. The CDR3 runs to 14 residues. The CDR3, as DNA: TGTGCCACCGAAGAACCCGGGCCTCAGGAGACCCAGTACTTC. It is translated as CATEEPGPQETQYF.

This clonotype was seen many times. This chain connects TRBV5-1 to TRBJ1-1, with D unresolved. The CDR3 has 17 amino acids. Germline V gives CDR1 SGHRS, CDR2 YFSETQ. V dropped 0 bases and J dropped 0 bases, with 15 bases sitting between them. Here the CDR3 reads CASSLAGSRSMNTEAFF. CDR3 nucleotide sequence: TGCGCCAGCAGCTTGGCAGGTTCACGGAGCATGAACACTGAAGCTTTCTTT.

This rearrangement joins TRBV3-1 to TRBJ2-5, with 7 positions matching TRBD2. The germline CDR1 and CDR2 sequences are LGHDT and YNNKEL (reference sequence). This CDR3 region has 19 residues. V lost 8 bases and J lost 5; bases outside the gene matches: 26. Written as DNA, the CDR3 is TGTGCCAGCTCCCAACAAATAGCACCCCTGGGGGGGATCGAGGAGACCCAGTACTTC. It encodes CASSQQIAPLGGIEETQYF.

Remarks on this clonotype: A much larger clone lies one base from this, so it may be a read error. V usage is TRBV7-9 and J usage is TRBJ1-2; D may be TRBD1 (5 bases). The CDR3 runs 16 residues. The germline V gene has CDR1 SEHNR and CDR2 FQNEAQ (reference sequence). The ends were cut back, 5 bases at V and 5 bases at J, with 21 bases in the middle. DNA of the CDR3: TGTGCCAGCAGCACAAGTCGAATTTTGGGGGTATATGGCTACACCTTC. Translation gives CASSTSRILGVYGYTF.

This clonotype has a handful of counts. This CDR3 reads CSARDRDRGVTEAFF. Here the CDR3 DNA reads TGCAGTGCTAGAGACCGGGACAGGGGCGTCACTGAAGCTTTCTTT. This rearrangement joins TRBV20-1 to TRBJ1-1; TRBD1 matches 10 bases. After removal of 0 bases from V and 4 bases from J, the junction contained 5 bases not matched to a gene. The length of the CDR3 is 15 residues. CDR1 is DFQATT, CDR2 SNEGSKA, per germline (reference sequence).

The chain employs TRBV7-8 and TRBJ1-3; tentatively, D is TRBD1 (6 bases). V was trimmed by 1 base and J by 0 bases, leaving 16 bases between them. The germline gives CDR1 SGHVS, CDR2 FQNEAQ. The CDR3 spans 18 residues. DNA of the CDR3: TGTGCCAGCAGCTTAGGGCCGGCCAGGGGTGCCTCTGGAAACACCATATATTTT. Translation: CASSLGPARGASGNTIYF. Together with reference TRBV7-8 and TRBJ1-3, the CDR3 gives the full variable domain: GAGVSQSPRYKVAKRGQDVALRCDPISGHVSLFWYQQALGQGPEFLTYFQNEAQLDKSGLPSDRFFAERPEGSVSTLKIQRTQQEDSAVYLCASSLGPARGASGNTIYFGEGSWLTVV.

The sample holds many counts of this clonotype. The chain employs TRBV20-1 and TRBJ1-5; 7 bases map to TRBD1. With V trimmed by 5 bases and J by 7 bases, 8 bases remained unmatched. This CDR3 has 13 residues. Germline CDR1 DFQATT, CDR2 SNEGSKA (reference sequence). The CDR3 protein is CSAVAQTGQPQHF. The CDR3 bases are TGCAGTGCTGTAGCCCAGACAGGGCAGCCCCAGCATTTT.

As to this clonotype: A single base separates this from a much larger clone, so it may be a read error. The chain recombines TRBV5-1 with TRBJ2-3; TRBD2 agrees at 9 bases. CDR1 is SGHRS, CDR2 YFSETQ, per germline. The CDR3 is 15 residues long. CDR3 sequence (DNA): TGCGCCTGCAGCTCCTCTAGCGGGGGCACAGATACGCAGTATTTT. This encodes CACSSSSGGTDTQYF.

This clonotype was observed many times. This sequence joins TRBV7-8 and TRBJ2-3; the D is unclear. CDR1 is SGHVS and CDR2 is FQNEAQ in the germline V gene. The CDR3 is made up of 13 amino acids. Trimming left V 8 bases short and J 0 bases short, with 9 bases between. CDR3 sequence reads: CASWGFSTDTQYF. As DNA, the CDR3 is TGTGCCAGCTGGGGTTTTAGCACAGATACGCAGTATTTT. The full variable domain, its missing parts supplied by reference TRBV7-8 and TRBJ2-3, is GAGVSQSPRYKVAKRGQDVALRCDPISGHVSLFWYQQALGQGPEFLTYFQNEAQLDKSGLPSDRFFAERPEGSVSTLKIQRTQQEDSAVYLCASWGFSTDTQYFGPGTRLTVL.

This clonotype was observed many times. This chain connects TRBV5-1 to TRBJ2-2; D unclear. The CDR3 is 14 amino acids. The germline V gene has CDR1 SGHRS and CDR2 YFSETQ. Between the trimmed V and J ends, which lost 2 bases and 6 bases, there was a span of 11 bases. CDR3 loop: CASSLETPAGELFF. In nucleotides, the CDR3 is TGCGCCAGCAGCTTAGAAACTCCCGCCGGGGAGCTGTTTTTT.

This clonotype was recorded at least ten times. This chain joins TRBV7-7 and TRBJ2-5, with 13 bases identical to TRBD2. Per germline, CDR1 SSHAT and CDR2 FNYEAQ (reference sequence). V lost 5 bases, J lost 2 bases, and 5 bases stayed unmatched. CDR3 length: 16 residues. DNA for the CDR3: TGTGCCAGCAGCCCAGTGGGACTAGCGGGACAAGAGACCCAGTACTTC. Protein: CASSPVGLAGQETQYF.

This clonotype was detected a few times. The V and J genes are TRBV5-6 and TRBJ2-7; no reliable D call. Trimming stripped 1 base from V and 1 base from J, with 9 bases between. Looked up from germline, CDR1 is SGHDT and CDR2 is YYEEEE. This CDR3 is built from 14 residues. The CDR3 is CASSLSPSSYEQYF. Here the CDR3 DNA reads TGTGCCAGCAGCTTGTCACCCAGTTCCTACGAGCAGTACTTC. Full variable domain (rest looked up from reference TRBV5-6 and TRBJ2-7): DAGVTQSPTHLIKTRGQQVTLRCSPKSGHDTVSWYQQALGQGPQFIFQYYEEEERQRGNFPDRFSGHQFPNYSSELNVNALLLGDSALYLCASSLSPSSYEQYFGPGTRLTVT.

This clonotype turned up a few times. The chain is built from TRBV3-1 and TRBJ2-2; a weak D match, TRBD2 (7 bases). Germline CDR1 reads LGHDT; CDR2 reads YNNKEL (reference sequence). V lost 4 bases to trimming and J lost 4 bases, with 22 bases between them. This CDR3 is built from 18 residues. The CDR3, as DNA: TGTGCCAGCAGCCCGAAGGGGAGGGGGTATGTTTTCACCGGGGAGCTGTTTTTT. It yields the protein CASSPKGRGYVFTGELFF.

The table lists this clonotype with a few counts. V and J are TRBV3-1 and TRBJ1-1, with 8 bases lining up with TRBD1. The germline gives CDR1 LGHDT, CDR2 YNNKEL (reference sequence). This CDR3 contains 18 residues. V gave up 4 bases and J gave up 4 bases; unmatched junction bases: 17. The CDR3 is CASSPHPTTGADGTEAFF. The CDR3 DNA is TGTGCCAGCAGCCCTCATCCTACGACAGGGGCTGATGGCACTGAAGCTTTCTTT.